A selection of T cell receptor beta chains follows, all from one sample in a study of tumor-infiltrating lymphocytes in primary liver carcinoma. TCRdb independently ran MiXCR on the multiplex PCR reads; one entry per CDR3 protein. The repertoire holds some 130,000 distinct CDR3 sequences, roughly 70% seen once, with around 8.1% in the top ten. The sequencing input was tumor-adjacent normal liver tissue. The receptors were sampled from an older woman with primary liver carcinoma and hepatitis B virus infection. CDR3s include the opening cysteine and the closing phenylalanine or tryptophan. A D gene is named only where the DNA matches it firmly. The size entry is marked missing in some rows and otherwise reads once, few, many or a size class.

d_call	v_call	cdr3_length	j_call	clone_size	cdr3_aa	cdr3_nt
.	TRBV28	14	TRBJ1-5	.	CVSSFEYSNQPQHF	TGTGTCAGCAGTTTCGAGTATAGCAATCAGCCCCAGCATTTT
.	TRBV11-2	17	TRBJ2-1	.	CANSFTPLRSYYNEQFF	TGTGCCAACAGCTTTACCCCTCTGAGGAGCTACTACAATGAGCAGTTCTTC
TRBD1	TRBV12-3/TRBV12-4	13	TRBJ1-2	many	CASSPDRGYGYTF	TGTGCCAGCAGCCCTGACAGGGGCTATGGCTACACCTTC
TRBD2	TRBV11-2	15	TRBJ2-7	medium-sized	CASTKVGGVSGEQYF	TGTGCCAGTACAAAGGTGGGAGGGGTATCTGGGGAGCAGTACTTC
.	TRBV6-5	11	TRBJ1-2	many	CASTQGYGYTF	TGTGCCAGCACGCAGGGCTATGGCTACACCTTC
.	TRBV10-3	13	TRBJ2-1	once	CAINDHEGCGQFF	TGTGCCATCAATGACCACGAGGGTTGCGGTCAGTTCTTC
.	TRBV6-1	13	TRBJ2-5	.	CARSWANQETQYF	TGTGCCAGGAGTTGGGCTAATCAAGAGACCCAGTACTTC
.	TRBV12-3/TRBV12-4	11	TRBJ1-1	once	CVSSSGAEAFF	TGCGTCAGCAGTTCAGGGGCTGAAGCTTTCTTT
TRBD2	TRBV28	16	TRBJ2-3	.	CASSSFTGRAANTQYF	TGTGCCAGCAGTTCCTTTACGGGGAGGGCGGCAAATACGCAGTATTTT
TRBD1	TRBV30	13	TRBJ2-3	.	CAWSARGPYTQYF	TGTGCCTGGAGTGCCAGGGGGCCATATACGCAGTATTTC
TRBD2	TRBV7-3	15	TRBJ2-1	few	CASSRVAGEINEQFF	TGTGCCAGCAGCCGAGTAGCGGGAGAAATAAATGAGCAGTTCTTC
TRBD2	TRBV6-5	15	TRBJ2-3	.	CTSSLAGARTDTQYF	TGTACCAGCAGTTTAGCGGGAGCGAGGACAGATACGCAATATTTT
.	TRBV12-5	14	TRBJ2-7	.	CANGPDAGAYEQYF	TGTGCTAATGGTCCGGACGCGGGCGCCTACGAACAGTACTTC
TRBD1	TRBV5-5	15	TRBJ1-1	many	CASSLRGQPNTEAFF	TGTGCCAGCAGCTTGAGGGGACAGCCGAACACTGAAGCTTTCTTT
TRBD2	TRBV20-1	16	TRBJ2-1	.	CSAREGTNGPYNEQFF	TGCAGTGCTAGAGAGGGGACTAACGGGCCCTACAATGAGCAGTTCTTC
.	TRBV11-2	12	TRBJ1-4	.	CASSSWVGLLLF	TGTGCCAGCAGCTCATGGGTGGGGTTACTGTTATTT
TRBD2	TRBV24-1	16	TRBJ2-3	many	CATSGAGGGGTDTQYF	TGTGCCACCAGTGGGGCGGGAGGAGGAGGCACAGATACGCAGTATTTT
TRBD2	TRBV19	13	TRBJ2-7	.	CASSAGTTYEQYF	TGTGCCAGTAGTGCCGGGACTACCTACGAGCAGTACTTC
TRBD1	TRBV7-9	15	TRBJ1-5	many	CASSGPTGSNQPQHF	TGTGCCAGCAGCGGCCCGACAGGGAGCAATCAGCCCCAGCATTTT
.	TRBV29-1	13	TRBJ1-3	.	CSVAIHYGNTIYF	TGCAGCGTTGCCATCCACTATGGAAACACCATATACTTT
.	TRBV24-1	16	TRBJ1-5	.	CATSDAARGANQSQHF	TGTGCCACCAGTGATGCCGCTCGGGGGGCTAATCAGTCCCAGCATTTT
.	TRBV11-3	15	TRBJ2-1	once	CASSPAAVAVIEQFF	TGTGCCAGCAGCCCTGCGGCGGTAGCTGTGATTGAGCAGTTCTTC
.	TRBV4-2	15	TRBJ2-1	.	CANSRGSGASYEQFF	TGTGCCAACAGCCGCGGGTCGGGGGCTTCCTACGAGCAGTTCTTC
.	TRBV11-3	13	TRBJ2-1	once	CTSSSPRVRGHFF	TGTACCAGCAGCTCACCTCGGGTTAGAGGGCACTTCTTC
.	TRBV6-5	15	TRBJ2-1	.	CASSIQVNSYNEQFF	TGTGCCAGCAGCATCCAAGTGAACTCCTACAATGAGCAGTTCTTC
TRBD2	TRBV4-1	14	TRBJ2-7	.	CANSQLAGVYEQYF	TGCGCCAACAGCCAATTAGCGGGAGTCTACGAGCAGTACTTC
TRBD2	TRBV28	13	TRBJ2-7	.	CASRPAGPHEQYF	TGTGCCAGCCGACCAGCGGGACCCCACGAGCAGTACTTC
TRBD1	TRBV12-3/TRBV12-4	18	TRBJ2-6	.	CANSPRTGGSSGANVLTF	TGTGCCAACAGCCCTCGGACAGGGGGCTCCTCTGGGGCCAACGTCCTGACTTTC
.	TRBV4-1	16	TRBJ2-2	.	CASSQCRAFDTGELFF	TGCGCCAGCAGCCAATGCAGGGCATTCGACACCGGGGAGCTGTTTTTT
TRBD1	TRBV5-1	15	TRBJ1-6	.	CASSLVYRGHSPLHF	TGCGCCAGCAGCTTGGTCTACAGGGGACATTCACCCCTCCACTTT
.	TRBV12-3/TRBV12-4	12	TRBJ2-1	.	CASRMRNNGQFF	TGTGCCAGCAGGATGAGGAACAATGGGCAGTTCTTC
.	TRBV4-1	13	TRBJ2-1	.	CATNQDYSNEQLF	TGCGCCACCAACCAAGATTACAGTAATGAGCAGCTCTTC
TRBD1	TRBV6-1	17	TRBJ2-4	.	CASRDREEIWTKNIQYF	TGTGCCAGTAGGGACAGGGAGGAGATTTGGACCAAAAACATTCAGTACTTC
TRBD2	TRBV29-1	12	TRBJ2-1	.	CSVRAGGNEQSF	TGCAGTGTTAGGGCGGGAGGCAATGAGCAGTCCTTC
.	TRBV5-1	18	TRBJ1-1	.	CARSLGRGDGGDNTEALF	TGCGCCAGGAGCTTGGGACGAGGAGACGGTGGGGATAACACTGAAGCTCTCTTT
.	TRBV4-3	14	TRBJ2-1	many	CASSHTELVNEQFF	TGCGCCAGCAGCCACACAGAGTTGGTCAATGAGCAGTTCTTC
TRBD2	TRBV20-1	15	TRBJ2-4	.	CSAQKASGGENIQYF	TGCAGTGCCCAGAAGGCTAGCGGTGGCGAAAACATTCAGTACTTC
TRBD2	TRBV28	15	TRBJ2-1	many	CASSFAGGPYNEQFF	TGTGCCAGCAGTTTTGCGGGAGGCCCCTACAATGAGCAGTTCTTC
.	TRBV5-1	14	TRBJ2-6	.	CVSSRIPGANVLTF	TGCGTCAGCAGCCGGATCCCTGGGGCCAACGTCCTGACTTTC
.	TRBV13	15	TRBJ2-7	once	CASSLVGHLLGEQYF	TGTGCCAGCAGCTTAGTAGGGCACCTGCTGGGGGAGCAGTACTTC
.	TRBV6-1	15	TRBJ2-1	many	CASNLGGQHYNEQFF	TGTGCCAGCAATTTGGGAGGACAACATTACAATGAGCAGTTCTTC
TRBD2	TRBV6-5	12	TRBJ2-1	many	CASSQGLAGQFF	TGTGCCAGCAGTCAAGGACTAGCGGGGCAGTTCTTC
TRBD1	TRBV30	17	TRBJ1-2	.	CACSKGARGRVLYGYTF	TGTGCATGTAGTAAGGGGGCCCGGGGACGGGTCCTTTATGGCTACACCTTC
TRBD2	TRBV5-1	15	TRBJ2-1	many	CASNIGTSARVEQFF	TGCGCCAGCAATATCGGGACTAGCGCCCGCGTTGAGCAGTTCTTC
TRBD1	TRBV6-1	15	TRBJ1-1	.	CASSFLRQGAAEALF	TGTGCCAGCAGTTTTTTAAGACAGGGGGCTGCCGAAGCTTTATTT
TRBD2	TRBV28	16	TRBJ2-2	once	CASSSYSGSWTGELFF	TGTGCCAGCAGTTCATATAGCGGGAGTTGGACCGGGGAGCTGTTTTTT
.	TRBV20-1	13	TRBJ2-3	.	CSAARGRRGTQYF	TGCAGTGCTGCCAGGGGTCGCCGGGGTACGCAGTATTTT
TRBD1	TRBV28	16	TRBJ1-2	.	CDSSLRQGFYNYGYTF	TGTGACAGCAGTTTACGACAGGGGTTCTACAACTATGGCTACACCTTC
.	TRBV15	14	TRBJ1-1	few	CATSSLPLNTEAFF	TGTGCCACCAGCTCTCTTCCCCTGAACACTGAAGCTTTCTTT
.	TRBV11-2	15	TRBJ2-3	.	CASSFGVGHTDTQYF	TGTGCCAGCAGTTTCGGAGTAGGACACACAGATACGCAGTATTTT
.	TRBV30	15	TRBJ2-6	once	CAWAREGAGTNALTF	TGTGCCTGGGCCCGGGAAGGGGCTGGGACCAACGCCCTGACTTTC
.	TRBV10-3	15	TRBJ1-4	.	CPISDAGTTNEKLFF	TGTCCCATCAGTGATGCCGGTACGACTAATGAAAAACTGTTTTTT
TRBD2	TRBV5-1	15	TRBJ2-3	many	CASATSGSPPDTQYF	TGCGCCAGTGCTACTAGCGGGAGTCCCCCAGATACGCAGTATTTT
TRBD2	TRBV4-2	16	TRBJ2-5	many	CASSQTGTSTQRAQYF	TGTGCCAGCAGCCAAACCGGGACTAGCACTCAACGGGCCCAGTACTTC